Listed here are 24 T cell receptor beta chains from one sample, sequenced in a study of cytomegalovirus exposure and HLA in healthy donors. The PCR employed 60 Vbeta primers together with 13 Jbeta primers. Repertoires were generated with immunoSEQ multiplex PCR, while TCRdb's copy carries only in-frame clones and drops some. The sample shows around 41,000 clones, 60% to 75% of them seen only once. Sequencing was carried out using PBMCs. The receptors originated from a man aged 35-49 years in good health and CMV-seronegative.

This clone was seen a handful of times. V is TRBV5-6 and J is TRBJ2-7, with 9 bases identical to TRBD2. The J segment lost 5 bases and the V segment lost 0 bases, leaving 6 bases of the junction unmatched. Germline loops: CDR1 SGHDT, CDR2 YYEEEE. The CDR3 is 15 residues long. Written as DNA, the CDR3 is TGTGCCAGCAGCTTGGTGCGGGGGGGCCGGGACGAGCAGTACTTC. It specifies CASSLVRGGRDEQYF.

This clone was counted a few times. The rearrangement joins TRBV6-5 to TRBJ1-1; D ambiguous. With 6 bases removed from V and 6 bases from J, the gap between germline ends came to 8 bases. The CDR3 has 11 residues. Germline lookup yields CDR1 MNHEY and CDR2 SVGAGI. The CDR3 region has the DNA TGTGCCAGCAGCACAGATGCTGAAGCTTTCTTT. Amino acids: CASSTDAEAFF.

The rearrangement uses TRBV4-2 and TRBJ2-1; TRBD2 matches at 16 bases. This CDR3 contains 17 residues. Germline CDR1 LGHNA, CDR2 YNFKEQ. Trimming took 4 bases from V and 8 from J; bases not matched to a gene: 8. CDR3 nucleotide sequence: TGTGCCAGCAGCCGCTCAGGGACTAGCGGGGGGGCCCATGAGCAGTTCTTC. Protein: CASSRSGTSGGAHEQFF.

The chain employs TRBV5-1 and TRBJ2-4; D possibly corresponds to TRBD2 (7 bases). V was cut by 4 bases and J by 1 base, with 9 bases left in between. This CDR3 has 14 amino acids. CDR1 SGHRS and CDR2 YFSETQ come from the germline V gene. CDR3 in DNA: TGCGCCAGCAGCGAGGGGGGGGCCAAAAACATTCAGTACTTC. Translated, it gives CASSEGGAKNIQYF.

The genes are TRBV6-1 and TRBJ1-5; D uncertain. Trimming took off 0 bases at V and 3 bases at J, with 12 bases between the two ends. This CDR3 is built from 16 residues. In germline, CDR1 is MNHNS, CDR2 SASEGT. In DNA, the CDR3 is TGTGCCAGCAGTGAAGCAGAGACCTACTACAATCAGCCCCAGCATTTT. Translation gives CASSEAETYYNQPQHF.

The chain recombines TRBV5-6 with TRBJ1-4; D not resolved. V gave up 0 bases and J gave up 8 bases, with 8 bases separating them. Germline lookup yields CDR1 SGHDT and CDR2 YYEEEE. The CDR3 totals 13 residues. CDR3 protein: CASSLGQSEKLFF. The CDR3 bases are TGTGCCAGCAGCTTGGGTCAGTCGGAAAAACTGTTTTTT.

The chain employs TRBV5-1 and TRBJ1-2, with TRBD1 matching 11 bases. Germline CDR1 and CDR2: SGHRS and YFSETQ. V was clipped by 7 bases and J by 0 bases; unmatched bases: 8. The CDR3 runs 16 residues. For the CDR3, the DNA is TGCGCCAGCGGTCCGGGACAGGGGGTAACTAACTATGGCTACACCTTC. It translates to CASGPGQGVTNYGYTF.

The genes are TRBV5-6 and TRBJ2-7; 7 positions match TRBD1. Unmatched junction bases numbered 2, after V lost 0 bases and J lost 5 bases. The CDR3 runs to 13 residues. Germline assignment: CDR1 SGHDT and CDR2 YYEEEE. CDR3 nucleotides: TGTGCCAGCAGCTTGGCGGGGACAGACGAGCAGTACTTC. It yields the protein CASSLAGTDEQYF.

This chain uses TRBV25-1 with TRBJ1-2; 8 positions match TRBD1. Unmatched junction bases numbered 15, after V lost 2 bases and J lost 4 bases. The germline CDR1 and CDR2 sequences are MGHDK and SYGVNS. This CDR3 comprises 18 residues. This CDR3 reads CASSETGQAFGPSYGYTF. The CDR3 DNA reads TGTGCCAGCAGTGAAACGGGACAGGCCTTCGGGCCTTCCTATGGCTACACCTTC.

The CDR3 nucleotides are TGTGCCAGCAGTTATGGGCATTTAGATGAAAAACTGTTTTTT. Its translation is CASSYGHLDEKLFF. This chain connects TRBV6-5 to TRBJ1-4; D ambiguous. The CDR3 is 14 amino acids. Germline V gives CDR1 MNHEY, CDR2 SVGAGI. Trimming shortened V by 3 bases and J by 6 bases, and 11 bases separated the two germline ends.

The V call is TRBV6-5, the J call TRBJ1-1; TRBD1 agrees at 7 bases. There are 14 residues in the CDR3. CDR1 is MNHEY, CDR2 SVGAGI, per germline. Germline trimming cut 4 bases from V and 4 bases from J; bases unmatched to any gene: 6. The CDR3 here is CASSSSTGVTEAFF. Here the CDR3 DNA reads TGTGCCAGCAGTTCCTCAACAGGGGTCACTGAAGCTTTCTTT.

The chain recombines TRBV7-6 with TRBJ2-1; 11 bases line up with TRBD2. The CDR3 runs 15 residues. CDR1 and CDR2 from the germline V gene are SGHVS and FNYEAQ. The V gene end was trimmed by 4 bases and the J gene end by 6 bases; junction bases not matched to a gene: 5. CDR3 nucleotides: TGTGCCAGCAGCTCTTTAGCGGGGGGGCTCAATGAGCAGTTCTTC. Protein: CASSSLAGGLNEQFF. Using reference TRBV7-6 and TRBJ2-1 for the parts outside the CDR3, the full variable domain is GAGVSQSPRYKVTKRGQDVALRCDPISGHVSLYWYRQALGQGPEFLTYFNYEAQQDKSGLPNDRFSAERPEGSISTLTIQRTEQRDSAMYRCASSSLAGGLNEQFFGPGTRLTVL.

This clone was seen a few times. The gene calls are TRBV6-1 and TRBJ1-4; D gene unclear. Germline lookup yields CDR1 MNHNS and CDR2 SASEGT. This CDR3 has 14 residues. V lost 8 bases, J lost 7 bases, and 17 bases lay in between. The CDR3 sequence: CASRLESGIEKLFF. The CDR3 DNA reads TGTGCCAGCCGACTGGAGAGCGGGATTGAAAAACTGTTTTTT.

This clone was counted a single time. This CDR3 is CASSRTVSGDQETQYF. CDR3 coding DNA: TGCGCCAGCAGCCGGACTGTTAGCGGGGATCAAGAGACCCAGTACTTC. The J gene is TRBJ2-5, the V gene TRBV5-1; TRBD2 matches 8 bases. The V and J ends lost 4 bases and 2 bases, in that order; junction bases with no gene match: 10. There are 16 residues in the CDR3. The germline V gene encodes CDR1 SGHRS and CDR2 YFSETQ.

This clone was picked up many times. The chain has TRBV4-1 and TRBJ2-7; D gene ambiguous. The CDR3 spans 12 residues. Germline lookup yields CDR1 MGHRA and CDR2 YSYEKL. The ends were cut back, 4 bases at V and 3 bases at J, with 7 bases in the middle. Here the CDR3 reads CASSPPGYEQYF. The CDR3 coding sequence is TGCGCCAGCAGCCCACCGGGCTACGAGCAGTACTTC.

This chain uses TRBV2 with TRBJ2-7; TRBD2 might be the D (7 bases). This CDR3 contains 13 residues. Trimming shortened V by 8 bases and J by 5 bases, and 16 bases separated the two germline ends. Per germline, CDR1 SNHLY and CDR2 FYNNEI. The CDR3 loop is CASGGGRVDEQYF. The CDR3 DNA follows: TGTGCCAGCGGGGGGGGCAGGGTGGACGAGCAGTACTTC.

The chain recombines TRBV5-8 with TRBJ2-4; unclear D gene. Germline CDR1 is SGHTS and CDR2 is YDEGEE. With 0 bases removed from V and 14 bases from J, the gap between germline ends came to 12 bases. The length of the CDR3 is 12 residues. The CDR3 region has the DNA TGTGCCAGCAGCTTGGCCGAGATTGTTAAGTACTTC. Protein: CASSLAEIVKYF.

The genes are TRBV6-5 and TRBJ2-3; D unresolved. V was shortened by 6 bases and J by 2 bases, with 12 bases between the two germline ends. From germline, CDR1 is MNHEY and CDR2 SVGAGI. The CDR3 consists of 14 residues. Written as DNA, the CDR3 is TGTGCCAGCAGGTTAACACTACCCACAGATACGCAGTATTTT. Its protein is CASRLTLPTDTQYF.

This chain uses TRBV30 with TRBJ1-1, with a weak D call TRBD1 (5 bases). The CDR3 loop spans 13 amino acids. Germline loops: CDR1 GTSNPN, CDR2 SVGIG (reference sequence). V was trimmed by 2 bases and J by 6 bases, leaving 13 bases between them. CDR3 in DNA: TGTGCCTGGAGTAAAACCCGGGGGGCTGAAGCTTTCTTT. Its translation: CAWSKTRGAEAFF.

This sequence joins TRBV29-1 and TRBJ2-4; 7 bases fit TRBD1. The V segment lost 1 base and the J segment 6 bases; nucleotides outside the gene matches: 9. Germline V gene sequence: CDR1 SQVTM, CDR2 ANQGSEA. This CDR3 is 15 amino acids long. Here the CDR3 reads CSVEVGSTGSNIQYF. The CDR3 DNA sequence: TGCAGCGTTGAAGTCGGCTCGACAGGGTCAAACATTCAGTACTTC.

This clone has just one count. The chain combines TRBV6-5 with TRBJ1-6; D is unclear. Trimming pared 0 bases from V and 0 bases from J, leaving 6 bases between. The CDR3 sequence is 16 residues long. In germline, CDR1 is MNHEY, CDR2 SVGAGI. In DNA form, the CDR3 reads TGTGCCAGCAGTTACTCATGGAGCTCCTATAATTCACCCCTCCACTTT. This codes for CASSYSWSSYNSPLHF.

The sample holds one count of this clone. This chain uses TRBV11-3 with TRBJ2-7; 8 nucleotides align to TRBD1. The germline CDR1 and CDR2 sequences are SGHNT and YENEEA. This CDR3 is 14 amino acids long. J gave up 2 bases and V 5 bases, and 5 bases lay outside the gene matches. The CDR3 here is CASSPGQATYEQYF. The DNA for the CDR3 is TGTGCCAGCAGCCCGGGACAGGCAACCTACGAGCAGTACTTC.

The genes are TRBV30 and TRBJ1-6; D possibly corresponds to TRBD1 (6 bases). The V gene lost 3 bases and the J gene lost 8 bases, with 20 bases spanning the gap. Germline CDR1 reads GTSNPN; CDR2 reads SVGIG (reference sequence). The CDR3 runs 16 residues. The CDR3 here is CAWSSRSQGRYSPLHF. CDR3 in DNA: TGTGCCTGGAGCTCCCGGTCCCAGGGGAGATATTCACCCCTCCACTTT.

The DNA of the CDR3 is TGTGCCAGCAGCCAAGAGTTCACAGGGGGAGAGACCCAGTACTTC. Amino acids: CASSQEFTGGETQYF. The chain uses TRBV4-2 and TRBJ2-5; 8 bases map to TRBD1. The ends lost 0 bases at V and 4 bases at J; junction bases unmatched: 4. The V gene's germline CDR1 is LGHNA and CDR2 YNFKEQ. The CDR3 extends over 15 amino acids.